Listed below are T cell receptor beta chains from one sample, sequenced in a study of T cells after yellow fever vaccination. In TCRdb, the 5' RACE reads were re-called with MiXCR into one record per CDR3 protein. Among some 600,000 distinct CDR3 sequences listed, less than 20% were seen once. Sequenced material: PBMCs, taken 4 to 5 days after the first yellow fever vaccination. All receptors derive from a young man who received the YFV17D yellow fever vaccine. Each CDR3 is given with its conserved first and last residue. D genes are given only for firm matches. Clone size is stated in some rows and not others, as once, few, many or a class when expanded.

>NA|TRBV20-1|TRBJ2-3|NA
TGCAGTGCTAGCCAGCCCACAGATACGCAGTATTTT
CSASQPTDTQYF
>NA|TRBV19|TRBJ1-5|NA
TGTGCCACCAACCAGGGGTTCAATCAGCCCCAGCATTTT
CATNQGFNQPQHF
>NA|TRBV27|TRBJ2-1|TRBD2
TGTGCCACCATCTCCGGGGGGTCTTACAATGAGCAGTTCTTC
CATISGGSYNEQFF
>few|TRBV28|TRBJ2-5|TRBD2
TGTGCCAGCAGGGTGCCGGGACTAAGGAGTACCCAGTACTTC
CASRVPGLRSTQYF
>NA|TRBV7-9|TRBJ1-2|NA
TGTGCCAGTCAGCTTATACTCAGGGGTGATGGCTACACCTTC
CASQLILRGDGYTF
>NA|TRBV29-1|TRBJ2-3|NA
TGCAGCGTGGGGATCACCGGGAGCACAGATACGCAGTATTTT
CSVGITGSTDTQYF
>few|TRBV10-2|TRBJ2-7|NA
TGCGCCAGCATCCCTCCTGATTCCTACGAGCAGTACTTC
CASIPPDSYEQYF
>few|TRBV5-5|TRBJ2-5|TRBD1
TGTGCCAGCAGCTTGCCGGGACAGGGGGAGACCCAGTACTTC
CASSLPGQGETQYF
>few|TRBV12-3/TRBV12-4|TRBJ1-1|NA
TGTGCCAGCAGGCGAGGGATAAAGAACACTGAAGCTTTCTTT
CASRRGIKNTEAFF
>NA|TRBV9|TRBJ2-6|TRBD1
TGTGCCAGCAGCCCCGGGACAGGCAGCTCTGGGGCCAACGTCCTGACTTTC
CASSPGTGSSGANVLTF
>NA|TRBV10-3|TRBJ2-5|TRBD2
TGTGCCATCAGTGAAGGAGCGGGGGCTCCCCAAGAGACCCAGTACTTC
CAISEGAGAPQETQYF
>NA|TRBV28|TRBJ2-1|NA
TGTGCCACCGGCGGGGGATGGAGGTGGGGGCGGAATGAGCAGTTCTTC
CATGGGWRWGRNEQFF
>NA|TRBV12-3/TRBV12-4|TRBJ1-2|TRBD1
TGTGCCAGCAGTTTAAATCAGGGGGCGACGTATGGCTACACCTTC
CASSLNQGATYGYTF
>few|TRBV4-1|TRBJ1-2|NA
TGCGCCAGCAGCCAAGAACGGAATAACGGGTTGCTTGGCTACACCTTC
CASSQERNNGLLGYTF
>many|TRBV20-1|TRBJ2-1|TRBD1
TGCAGTGCTGGACAGGGGCTAAATGAGCAGTTCTTC
CSAGQGLNEQFF
>NA|TRBV7-2|TRBJ2-1|TRBD2
TGTGCCAGCAGCTTAAGCGGGGGGGCCGTTCTCGATGAGCAGTTCTTC
CASSLSGGAVLDEQFF
>NA|TRBV6-2/TRBV6-3|TRBJ2-5|TRBD1
TGTGCCAGCAGTTTACTAGACCTAAACAGGGGCGACCAAGAGACCCAGTACTTC
CASSLLDLNRGDQETQYF
>few|TRBV5-1|TRBJ2-3|NA
TGCGCCAGCAGCTTGGAAAGTCGGCGGGGGCCCTCGTATCGCACAGATACGCAGTATTTT
CASSLESRRGPSYRTDTQYF
>few|TRBV20-1|TRBJ1-1|NA
TGCAGTGCTGTGGGTATGAGGGCTGAAGCTTTCTTT
CSAVGMRAEAFF
>NA|TRBV24-1|TRBJ2-2|NA
TGTGCCACCAGTGAAATCACGGGCACCGGGGAGCTGTTTTTT
CATSEITGTGELFF
>NA|TRBV20-1|TRBJ1-1|NA
TGCAGTGCTTTACCATTTAGGGGGGACACTGAAGCTTTCTTT
CSALPFRGDTEAFF
>NA|TRBV12-3/TRBV12-4|TRBJ2-1|TRBD2
TGTGCCAGCAGTTTGGCTAGCGGGGGGGGTAACAATGAGCAGTTCTTC
CASSLASGGGNNEQFF